This T cell receptor beta chain is drawn from a study of blood T cell repertoires in COVID-19. Across the study: T cells, B-cell-depleted T cells, or PBMCs supplied cDNA or gDNA.

As originally analysed: Amplification of reference gene primers provided the estimated nucleated cell counts. The data were produced by immunoSEQ multiplex PCR, yet TCRdb's version contains in-frame clones alone and is incomplete. V, J and clone size derive from that table, while D and trimming were established from the DNA sequence. Of over 250,000 clones listed, approximately 88% were seen once; the top ten hold more than 1.2%. Enrolled during active infection, Seattle patients were then followed longitudinally. V gave up 5 bases and J gave up 4 bases; unmatched junction bases: 11. This CDR3 is built from 15 residues. Germline lookup yields CDR1 SGHVS and CDR2 FNYEAQ.

The TCR sequence derives from a human donor with COVID-19, enrolled during active disease. The donor label of this sample is uncertain. Sequenced input: peripheral blood. The rearrangement links TRBV7-6 to TRBJ2-7; 7 bases are a match to TRBD1. CDR3 bases: TGTGCCAGCAGCCCCATTGAGGGGGCGCGGTACGAGCAGTACTTC. Translating gives CASSPIEGARYEQYF.